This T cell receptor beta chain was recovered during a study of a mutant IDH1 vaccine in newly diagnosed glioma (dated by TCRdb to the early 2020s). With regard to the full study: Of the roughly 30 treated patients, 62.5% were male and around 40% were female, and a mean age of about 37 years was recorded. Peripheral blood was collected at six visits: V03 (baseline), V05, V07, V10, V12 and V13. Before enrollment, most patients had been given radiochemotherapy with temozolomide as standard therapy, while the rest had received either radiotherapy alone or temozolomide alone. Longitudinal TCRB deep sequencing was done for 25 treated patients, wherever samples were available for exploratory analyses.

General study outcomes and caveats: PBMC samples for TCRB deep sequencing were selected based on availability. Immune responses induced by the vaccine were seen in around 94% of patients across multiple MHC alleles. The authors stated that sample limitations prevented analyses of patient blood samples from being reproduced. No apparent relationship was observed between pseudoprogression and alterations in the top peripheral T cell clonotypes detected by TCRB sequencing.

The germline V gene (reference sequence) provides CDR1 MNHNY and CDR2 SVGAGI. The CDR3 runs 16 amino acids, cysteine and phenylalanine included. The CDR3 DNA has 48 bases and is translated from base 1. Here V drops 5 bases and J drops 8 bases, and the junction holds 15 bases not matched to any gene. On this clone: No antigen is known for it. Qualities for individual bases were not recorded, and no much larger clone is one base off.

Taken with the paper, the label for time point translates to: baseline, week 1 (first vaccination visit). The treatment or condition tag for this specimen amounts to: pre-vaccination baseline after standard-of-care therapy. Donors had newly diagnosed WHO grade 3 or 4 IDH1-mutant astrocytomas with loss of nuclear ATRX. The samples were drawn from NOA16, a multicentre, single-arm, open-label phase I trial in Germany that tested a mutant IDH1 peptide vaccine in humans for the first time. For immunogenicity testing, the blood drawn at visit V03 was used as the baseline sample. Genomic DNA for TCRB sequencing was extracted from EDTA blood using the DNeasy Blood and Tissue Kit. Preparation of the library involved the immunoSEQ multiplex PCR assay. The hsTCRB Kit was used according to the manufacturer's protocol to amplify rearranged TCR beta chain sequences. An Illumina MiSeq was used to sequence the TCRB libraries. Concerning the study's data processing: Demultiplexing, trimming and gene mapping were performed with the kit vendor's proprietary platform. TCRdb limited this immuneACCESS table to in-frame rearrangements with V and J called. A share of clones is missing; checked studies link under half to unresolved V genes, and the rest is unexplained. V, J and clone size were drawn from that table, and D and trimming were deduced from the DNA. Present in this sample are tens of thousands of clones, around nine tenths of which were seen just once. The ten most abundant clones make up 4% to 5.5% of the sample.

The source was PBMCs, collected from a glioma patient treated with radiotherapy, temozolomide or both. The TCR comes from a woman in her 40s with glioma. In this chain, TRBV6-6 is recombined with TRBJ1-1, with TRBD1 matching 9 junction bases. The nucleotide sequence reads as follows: TGTGCCAGCAGTGTACAGGGGGCCCCGCGAAGCGAGGAAGCTTTCTTT. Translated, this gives CASSVQGAPRSEEAFF.